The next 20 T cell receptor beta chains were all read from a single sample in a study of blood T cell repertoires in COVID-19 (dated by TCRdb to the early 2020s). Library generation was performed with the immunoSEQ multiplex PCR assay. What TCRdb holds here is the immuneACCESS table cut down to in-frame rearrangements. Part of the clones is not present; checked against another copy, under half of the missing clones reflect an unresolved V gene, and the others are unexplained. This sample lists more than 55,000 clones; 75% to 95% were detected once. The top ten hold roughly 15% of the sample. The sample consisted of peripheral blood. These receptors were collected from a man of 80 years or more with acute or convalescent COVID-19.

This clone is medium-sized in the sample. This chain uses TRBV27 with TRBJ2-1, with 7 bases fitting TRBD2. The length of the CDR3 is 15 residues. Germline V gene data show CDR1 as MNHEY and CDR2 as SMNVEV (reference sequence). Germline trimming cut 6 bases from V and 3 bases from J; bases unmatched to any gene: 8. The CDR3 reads CASRIGGGNYNEQFF. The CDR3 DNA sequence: TGTGCCAGCAGGATAGGCGGGGGAAACTACAATGAGCAGTTCTTC.

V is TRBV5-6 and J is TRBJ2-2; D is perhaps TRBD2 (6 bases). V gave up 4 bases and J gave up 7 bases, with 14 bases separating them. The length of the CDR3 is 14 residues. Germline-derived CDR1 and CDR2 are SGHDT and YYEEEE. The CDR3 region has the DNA TGTGCCAGCAGCCCCGGGTCGGGGGACGGGGAGCTGTTTTTT. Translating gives CASSPGSGDGELFF.

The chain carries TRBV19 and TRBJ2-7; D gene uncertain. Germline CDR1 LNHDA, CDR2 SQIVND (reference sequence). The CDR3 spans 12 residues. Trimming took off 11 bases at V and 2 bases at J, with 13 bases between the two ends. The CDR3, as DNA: TGTGCCTCTGGCGGTCAGACCTACGAGCAGTACTTC. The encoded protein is CASGGQTYEQYF. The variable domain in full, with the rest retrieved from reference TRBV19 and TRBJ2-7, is DGGITQSPKYLFRKEGQNVTLSCEQNLNHDAMYWYRQDPGQGLRLIYYSQIVNDFQKGDIAEGYSVSREKKESFPLTVTSAQKNPTAFYLCASGGQTYEQYFGPGTRLTVT.

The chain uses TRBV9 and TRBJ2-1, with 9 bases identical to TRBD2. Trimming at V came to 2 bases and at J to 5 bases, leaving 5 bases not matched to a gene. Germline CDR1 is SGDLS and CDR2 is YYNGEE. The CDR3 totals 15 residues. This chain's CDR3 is CASSVLSGGNNEQFF. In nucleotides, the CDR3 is TGTGCCAGCAGCGTGCTAAGCGGGGGGAACAATGAGCAGTTCTTC.

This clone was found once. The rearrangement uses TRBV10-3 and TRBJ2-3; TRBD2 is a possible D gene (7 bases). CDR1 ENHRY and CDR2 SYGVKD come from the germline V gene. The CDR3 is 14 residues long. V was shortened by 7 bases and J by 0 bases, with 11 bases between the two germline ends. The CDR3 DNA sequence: TGTGCCATCAAAGGGGGGGCTAGCACAGATACGCAGTATTTT. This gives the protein CAIKGGASTDTQYF.

CDR3 sequence reads: CASSGGQGTDTQYF. The CDR3 region has the DNA TGTGCCAGTAGTGGGGGACAGGGGACAGATACGCAGTATTTT. The chain has TRBV19 and TRBJ2-3; TRBD1 agrees at 10 bases. The CDR3 is 14 amino acids. Germline lookup yields CDR1 LNHDA and CDR2 SQIVND (reference sequence). Losses at the gene ends were 5 bases for V and 3 bases for J; bases not matched to a gene: 2.

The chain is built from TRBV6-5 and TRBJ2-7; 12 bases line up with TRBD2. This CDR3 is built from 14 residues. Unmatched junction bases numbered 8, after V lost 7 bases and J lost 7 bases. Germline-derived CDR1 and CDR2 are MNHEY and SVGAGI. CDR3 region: CASTLLAGGREQYF. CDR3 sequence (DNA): TGTGCCAGCACCCTACTAGCGGGGGGTAGGGAGCAGTACTTC.

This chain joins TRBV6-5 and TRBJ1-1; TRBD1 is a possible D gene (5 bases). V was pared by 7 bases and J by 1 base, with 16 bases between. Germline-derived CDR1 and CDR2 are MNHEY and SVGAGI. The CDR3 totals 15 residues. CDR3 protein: CASTFRGGANTEAFF. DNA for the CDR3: TGTGCCAGCACCTTCCGGGGCGGGGCGAACACTGAAGCTTTCTTT.

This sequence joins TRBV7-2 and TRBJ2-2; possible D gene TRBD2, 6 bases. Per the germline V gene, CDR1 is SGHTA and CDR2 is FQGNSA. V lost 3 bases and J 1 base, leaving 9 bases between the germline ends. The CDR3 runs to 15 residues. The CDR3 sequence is CASSLWGGNTGELFF. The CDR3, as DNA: TGTGCCAGCAGCTTGTGGGGAGGGAACACCGGGGAGCTGTTTTTT.

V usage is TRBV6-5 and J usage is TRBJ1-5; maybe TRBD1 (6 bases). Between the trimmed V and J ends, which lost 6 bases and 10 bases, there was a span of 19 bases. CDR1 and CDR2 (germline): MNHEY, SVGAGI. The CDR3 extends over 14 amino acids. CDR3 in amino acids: CASSMGHSTGPQHF. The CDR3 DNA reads TGTGCCAGCAGCATGGGACACTCTACGGGACCCCAGCATTTT.

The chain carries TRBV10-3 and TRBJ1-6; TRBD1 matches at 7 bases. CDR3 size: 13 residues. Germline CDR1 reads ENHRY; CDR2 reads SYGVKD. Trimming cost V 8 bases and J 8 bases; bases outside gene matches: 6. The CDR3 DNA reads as TGTGCCATCGGGACAGTGGCCGATTCACCCCTCCACTTT. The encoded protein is CAIGTVADSPLHF.

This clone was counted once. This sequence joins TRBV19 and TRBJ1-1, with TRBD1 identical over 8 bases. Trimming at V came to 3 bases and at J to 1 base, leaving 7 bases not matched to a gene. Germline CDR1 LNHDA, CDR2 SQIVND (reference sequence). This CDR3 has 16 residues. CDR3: CASSISRQGTNTEAFF. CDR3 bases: TGTGCCAGTAGTATTTCGAGACAGGGGACGAACACTGAAGCTTTCTTT. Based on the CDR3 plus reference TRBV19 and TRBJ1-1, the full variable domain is DGGITQSPKYLFRKEGQNVTLSCEQNLNHDAMYWYRQDPGQGLRLIYYSQIVNDFQKGDIAEGYSVSREKKESFPLTVTSAQKNPTAFYLCASSISRQGTNTEAFFGQGTRLTVV.

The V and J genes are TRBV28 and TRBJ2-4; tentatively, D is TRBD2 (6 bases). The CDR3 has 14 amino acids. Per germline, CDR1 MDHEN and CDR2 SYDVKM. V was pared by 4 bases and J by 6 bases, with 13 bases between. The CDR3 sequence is CASSSSGGVNIQYF. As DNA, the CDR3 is TGTGCCAGCAGTTCCTCGGGCGGGGTAAACATTCAGTACTTC.

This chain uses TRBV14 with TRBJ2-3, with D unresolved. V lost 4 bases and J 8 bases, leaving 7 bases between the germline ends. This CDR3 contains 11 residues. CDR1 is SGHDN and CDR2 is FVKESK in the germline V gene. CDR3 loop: CASSPGVTQYF. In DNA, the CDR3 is TGTGCCAGCAGCCCCGGAGTTACGCAGTATTTT.

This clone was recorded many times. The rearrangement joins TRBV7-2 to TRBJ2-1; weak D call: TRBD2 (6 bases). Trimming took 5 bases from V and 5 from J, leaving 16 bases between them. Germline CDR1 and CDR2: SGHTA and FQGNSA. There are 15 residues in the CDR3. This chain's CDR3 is CASSRDFLTHNEQFF. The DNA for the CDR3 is TGTGCCAGCAGCAGGGACTTCCTAACCCACAATGAGCAGTTCTTC.

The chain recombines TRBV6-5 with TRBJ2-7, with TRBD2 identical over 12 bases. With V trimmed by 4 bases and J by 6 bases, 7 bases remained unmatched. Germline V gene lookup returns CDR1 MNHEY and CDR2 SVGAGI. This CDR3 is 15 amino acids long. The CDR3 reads CASSSPTSGGREQYF. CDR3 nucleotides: TGTGCCAGCAGTTCCCCGACTAGCGGGGGCCGCGAGCAGTACTTC.

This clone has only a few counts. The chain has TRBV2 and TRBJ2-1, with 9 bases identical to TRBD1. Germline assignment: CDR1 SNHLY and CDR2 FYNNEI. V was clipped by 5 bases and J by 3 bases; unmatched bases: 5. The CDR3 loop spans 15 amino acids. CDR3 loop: CASSSGTGRYNEQFF. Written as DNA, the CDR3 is TGTGCCAGCAGTTCCGGGACAGGGCGCTACAATGAGCAGTTCTTC.

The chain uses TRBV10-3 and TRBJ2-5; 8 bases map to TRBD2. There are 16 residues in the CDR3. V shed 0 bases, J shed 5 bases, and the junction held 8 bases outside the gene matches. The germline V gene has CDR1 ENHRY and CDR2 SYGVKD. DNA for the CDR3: TGTGCCATCAGTGAGTCAGCGGGAGCCTTGGGGGAGACCCAGTACTTC. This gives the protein CAISESAGALGETQYF.

The CDR3 bases are TGTGCCAGCAGCTTAGGCGTGAGACAGAACACCGGGGAGCTGTTTTTT. Its translation: CASSLGVRQNTGELFF. The chain combines TRBV7-2 with TRBJ2-2, with D hard to call. V lost 1 base and J lost 1, with 10 bases in between. The CDR3 runs 16 residues. The germline CDR1 and CDR2 sequences are SGHTA and FQGNSA.

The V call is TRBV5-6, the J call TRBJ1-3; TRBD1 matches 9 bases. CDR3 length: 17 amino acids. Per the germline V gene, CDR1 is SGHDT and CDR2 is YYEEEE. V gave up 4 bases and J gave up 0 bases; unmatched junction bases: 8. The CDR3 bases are TGTGCCAGCAGCCGAACCGGGACAGGGCTCTCTGGAAACACCATATATTTT. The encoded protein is CASSRTGTGLSGNTIYF.